Below, 32 T cell receptor beta chains from the same sample are listed, as sequenced in a study of T cells in Graves' hyperthyroidism and ophthalmopathy. The investigators amplified TCR beta CDR3 regions from RNA transcripts. The HTBI primer set served for first-round RT-PCR of the TCR CDR3. TCRdb used MiXCR to reprocess the multiplex PCR reads, holding one entry per CDR3 protein. Found here are under 400,000 distinct CDR3 sequences, under 15% of them singletons; the top ten hold 9.2%. Sequenced input: blood. The receptors stem from a young woman with Graves' hyperthyroidism.

This clonotype was seen a few times. This chain links TRBV19 with TRBJ1-5; 8 nucleotides match TRBD1. CDR3 length: 15 amino acids. Looked up from germline, CDR1 is LNHDA and CDR2 is SQIVND (reference sequence). V was pared by 7 bases and J by 8 bases, with 13 bases of the junction left unmatched. The CDR3 nucleotides are TGTGCCAGTACCATTGGGCAGGGGGCGTTGGAGCCCCAGCATTTT. This sequence encodes CASTIGQGALEPQHF.

This clonotype was seen ten or more times. The chain uses TRBV7-2 and TRBJ2-7, with D perhaps TRBD1 (6 bases). Germline V gene data show CDR1 as SGHTA and CDR2 as FQGNSA. CDR3 length: 16 amino acids. Between the trimmed V and J ends, which lost 5 bases and 5 bases, there was a span of 22 bases. The CDR3 loop reads CASSQSGTRAFDEQYF. The CDR3 DNA sequence: TGTGCCAGCAGCCAATCCGGGACACGGGCCTTCGACGAGCAGTACTTC.

The V call is TRBV7-2, the J call TRBJ2-2, with 11 nucleotides matching TRBD1. Germline CDR1 is SGHTA and CDR2 is FQGNSA. This CDR3 is built from 18 residues. V trimming: 6 bases; J trimming: 1 base; junction bases outside the gene matches: 10. The CDR3 region is CASSPGTGGRRNTGELFF. The CDR3 nucleotides are TGTGCCAGCAGTCCTGGGACAGGGGGGCGTAGGAACACCGGGGAGCTGTTTTTT.

The table lists this clonotype with many counts. The rearrangement joins TRBV24-1 to TRBJ2-1; the match to TRBD1 covers 7 bases. V shed 4 bases, J shed 0 bases, and the junction held 8 bases outside the gene matches. CDR3 size: 17 residues. CDR1 KGHDR and CDR2 SFDVKD come from the germline V gene. As DNA, the CDR3 is TGTGCCACCAGTGACACAGGGGTTTGGAGCTCCTACAATGAGCAGTTCTTC. This encodes CATSDTGVWSSYNEQFF.

The table lists this clonotype with many counts. The chain uses TRBV28 and TRBJ2-7; weak D call: TRBD2 (6 bases). This CDR3 is built from 15 residues. Germline V lookup: CDR1 MDHEN, CDR2 SYDVKM. V was cut by 8 bases and J by 0 bases, with 17 bases left in between. CDR3 sequence (DNA): TGTGCCAGCGCTCCCGGCGGAGGGCGCTCCTACGAGCAGTACTTC. Its protein product is CASAPGGGRSYEQYF.

This clonotype was observed at least ten times. V is TRBV6-1 and J is TRBJ2-1; 8 nucleotides match TRBD1. Per germline, CDR1 MNHNS and CDR2 SASEGT. V shed 5 bases, J shed 6 bases, and the junction held 9 bases outside the gene matches. This CDR3 has 15 residues. DNA for the CDR3: TGTGCCAGCAGTTCTCCAAGGACAGGGATCAATGAGCAGTTCTTC. It yields the protein CASSSPRTGINEQFF.

This clonotype occurred many times. This chain connects TRBV5-1 to TRBJ1-1; no clear D. Germline assignment: CDR1 SGHRS and CDR2 YFSETQ. The CDR3 has 15 residues. V was clipped by 4 bases and J by 1 base, with 14 bases between them. CDR3 amino acids: CASSKEGSENTEAFF. DNA of the CDR3: TGCGCCAGCAGCAAGGAAGGATCGGAGAACACTGAAGCTTTCTTT.

This clonotype appeared a few times. The V gene is TRBV9, the J gene TRBJ2-1, with TRBD2 matching over 15 bases. The CDR3 contains 18 residues. J lost 8 bases, V lost 4 bases, and 13 bases had no gene match. CDR1 SGDLS and CDR2 YYNGEE come from the germline V gene. The chain's CDR3 is CASSSPGLAGGPGDEQFF. CDR3 bases: TGTGCCAGCAGCTCTCCCGGACTAGCGGGGGGGCCAGGAGATGAGCAGTTCTTC.

There are many counts of this clonotype. This chain uses TRBV2 with TRBJ2-2; 8 bases align to TRBD2. This CDR3 has 13 amino acids. The V gene's germline CDR1 is SNHLY and CDR2 FYNNEI. With V trimmed by 10 bases and J by 6 bases, 7 bases remained unmatched. The CDR3 reads CAIGGGDAGELFF. The CDR3 nucleotides read TGTGCCATCGGGGGGGGGGACGCCGGGGAGCTGTTTTTT.

There are a few counts of this clonotype. The rearrangement links TRBV28 to TRBJ1-6; D gene ambiguous. V dropped 4 bases and J dropped 8 bases, with 12 bases sitting between them. Looked up from germline, CDR1 is MDHEN and CDR2 is SYDVKM. The CDR3 runs 14 residues. The CDR3 spells CASSSTGPYSPLHF. DNA for the CDR3: TGTGCCAGCAGTTCCACGGGCCCTTATTCACCCCTCCACTTT.

This clonotype occurred a few times. The chain uses TRBV27 and TRBJ1-3; TRBD1 aligns across 10 bases. Germline CDR1 is MNHEY and CDR2 is SMNVEV (reference sequence). V lost 4 bases, J lost 3 bases, and 3 bases stayed unmatched. The length of the CDR3 is 15 residues. Here the CDR3 reads CASSYGQGVGNTIYF. DNA of the CDR3: TGTGCCAGCAGTTACGGACAGGGGGTTGGAAACACCATATATTTT.

The chain combines TRBV14 with TRBJ1-2; D gene uncertain. Germline values: CDR1 SGHDN, CDR2 FVKESK. The CDR3 spans 13 residues. V lost 6 bases and J lost 4, with 12 bases in between. The CDR3: CASSPTDTYGYTF. DNA of the CDR3: TGTGCCAGCAGTCCGACCGATACCTATGGCTACACCTTC. Complete variable domain (other parts from reference TRBV14 and TRBJ1-2): EAGVTQFPSHSVIEKGQTVTLRCDPISGHDNLYWYRRVMGKEIKFLLHFVKESKQDESGMPNNRFLAERTGGTYSTLKVQPAELEDSGVYFCASSPTDTYGYTFGSGTRLTVV.

This clonotype was seen more than once but under ten times. CDR3 sequence: CSARNSDTAYNEQFF. For the CDR3, the DNA is TGCAGTGCCCGGAATTCGGACACCGCCTACAATGAGCAGTTCTTC. The chain employs TRBV20-1 and TRBJ2-1; possible D gene TRBD1, 5 bases. The CDR3 spans 15 residues. The germline V and J ends were trimmed by 6 bases and 2 bases, with 17 bases remaining between them. CDR1 is DFQATT and CDR2 is SNEGSKA in the germline V gene (reference sequence).

The V gene is TRBV20-1, the J gene TRBJ2-7, with D unresolved. This CDR3 comprises 15 residues. Trimming removed 2 bases at V and 0 bases at J, with 14 bases between. The germline gives CDR1 DFQATT, CDR2 SNEGSKA (reference sequence). CDR3 DNA: TGCAGTGCTAGAAGTCCCCTCGAGAGCTCCTACGAGCAGTACTTC. Amino acid sequence: CSARSPLESSYEQYF.

This clonotype was detected a few times. The rearrangement joins TRBV6-1 to TRBJ1-2, with D perhaps matching TRBD1 (5 bases). The CDR3 is 14 residues long. Germline CDR1 is MNHNS and CDR2 is SASEGT. V lost 6 bases and J lost 1, with 12 bases in between. Here the CDR3 DNA reads TGTGCCAGCAGGGTAGGAGGGGTTAACTATGGCTACACCTTC. Its translation: CASRVGGVNYGYTF.

This clonotype was seen many times. V usage is TRBV11-2 and J usage is TRBJ2-1, with a tentative D call TRBD1 (5 bases). The CDR3 covers 16 residues. CDR1 is SGHAT, CDR2 FQNNGV, per germline. Trimming shortened V by 1 base and J by 2 bases, and 12 bases separated the two germline ends. CDR3 DNA sequence: TGTGCCAGCAGCTTAGGCCCCGGACAAGCCTACAATGAGCAGTTCTTC. Protein sequence: CASSLGPGQAYNEQFF.

This clonotype has only a few counts. V and J are TRBV12-3 or TRBV12-4 and TRBJ1-5, with 10 nucleotides matching TRBD1. The length of the CDR3 is 15 residues. V was pared by 3 bases and J by 5 bases, with 4 bases of the junction left unmatched. This CDR3 reads CASSLTGGADQPQHF. Written as DNA, the CDR3 is TGTGCCAGCAGTTTGACAGGGGGCGCGGATCAGCCCCAGCATTTT.

This clonotype occurred many times. Here the CDR3 DNA reads TGTGCCAGCAGCCCAATTGTGGGGGCTTATACGCAGTATTTT. Protein sequence: CASSPIVGAYTQYF. The V gene is TRBV7-8, the J gene TRBJ2-3, with a tentative D call TRBD1 (6 bases). Trimming removed 5 bases from V and 7 bases from J, with 16 bases in between. Germline V gene lookup returns CDR1 SGHVS and CDR2 FQNEAQ. The CDR3 length is 14 residues.

This clonotype appeared many times. The chain carries TRBV7-3 and TRBJ2-5; no clear D gene. V was cut by 3 bases and J by 5 bases, with 10 bases left in between. This CDR3 has 13 amino acids. Germline V CDR1 and CDR2: SGHTA, FQGTGA. The CDR3 coding sequence is TGTGCCAGCAGCTTTGGAAGTGAGGAGACCCAGTACTTC. It codes for CASSFGSEETQYF.

This rearrangement joins TRBV6-1 to TRBJ2-1, with a possible D match to TRBD1 (6 bases). CDR1 is MNHNS and CDR2 is SASEGT in the germline V gene. The V end was cut by 4 bases, the J end by 7 bases, with 11 bases between. The CDR3 is 13 amino acids. The CDR3 region is CASSASRGNEQFF. CDR3 DNA sequence: TGTGCCAGCAGTGCGAGCAGGGGTAATGAGCAGTTCTTC.

A remark on this clonotype: A read error may explain this, as a much larger clone is one base away. The chain is built from TRBV15 and TRBJ1-6; D gene unclear. This CDR3 has 14 residues. CDR1 and CDR2 (germline): LNHNV, YYDKDF (reference sequence). The CDR3 here is CVTGVQQRKSPLHF. The CDR3 DNA is TGTGTCACCGGTGTGCAACAGAGAAAATCACCCCTCCACTTT.

This clonotype was counted at least ten times. The chain links TRBV20-1 to TRBJ1-2; D uncertain. The CDR3 totals 13 residues. Germline V gives CDR1 DFQATT, CDR2 SNEGSKA (reference sequence). V dropped 0 bases and J dropped 5 bases, with 10 bases sitting between them. CDR3 protein: CSARDILPYGYTF. Written as DNA, the CDR3 is TGCAGTGCTAGAGATATACTGCCATATGGCTACACCTTC.

This chain links TRBV28 with TRBJ2-5, with D maybe TRBD1 (6 bases). Trimming removed 5 bases from V and 8 bases from J, with 18 bases in between. This CDR3 spans 14 amino acids. The V gene's germline CDR1 is MDHEN and CDR2 SYDVKM. The CDR3 DNA is TGTGCCAGCAGTGAAAACAGGGTTTCAGAAACCCAGTACTTC. Amino acids: CASSENRVSETQYF. The full variable domain, its missing parts supplied by reference TRBV28 and TRBJ2-5, is DVKVTQSSRYLVKRTGEKVFLECVQDMDHENMFWYRQDPGLGLRLIYFSYDVKMKEKGDIPEGYSVSREKKERFSLILESASTNQTSMYLCASSENRVSETQYFGPGTRLLVL.

This clonotype was counted many times. The CDR3 reads CASSIGGISDQPQHF. For the CDR3, the DNA is TGTGCCAGCTCAATTGGGGGGATAAGTGATCAGCCCCAGCATTTT. This chain joins TRBV28 and TRBJ1-5; perhaps TRBD1 as D (5 bases). The CDR3 is made up of 15 amino acids. The germline gives CDR1 MDHEN, CDR2 SYDVKM. V lost 8 bases and J 5 bases, leaving 19 bases between the germline ends.

This clonotype was counted at least ten times. This chain joins TRBV12-3 or TRBV12-4 and TRBJ2-2; unclear D gene. The V end was cut by 6 bases, the J end by 2 bases, with 7 bases between. CDR3 length equals 13 residues. This CDR3 is CASSVINTGELFF. The CDR3 nucleotides are TGTGCCAGCAGCGTGATTAACACCGGGGAGCTGTTTTTT.

The chain uses TRBV7-9 and TRBJ2-1; 13 bases align to TRBD2. The CDR3 runs to 17 residues. Losses at the gene ends were 10 bases for V and 0 bases for J; bases not matched to a gene: 9. From germline, CDR1 is SEHNR and CDR2 FQNEAQ (reference sequence). In nucleotides, the CDR3 is TGTGCCATTTGGACTAGCGGGGGAGACCGCTCCTACAATGAGCAGTTCTTC. Protein sequence: CAIWTSGGDRSYNEQFF.

This clonotype was found a few times. The gene calls are TRBV15 and TRBJ2-3, with D uncertain. CDR1 LNHNV and CDR2 YYDKDF come from the germline V gene (reference sequence). The CDR3 length is 13 residues. V dropped 3 bases and J dropped 7 bases, with 11 bases sitting between them. CDR3 in DNA: TGTGCCACCAGCAGCAACCCCAAGAATACGCAGTATTTT. Its protein is CATSSNPKNTQYF. The entire variable domain, with the rest obtained from reference TRBV15 and TRBJ2-3, is as follows: DAMVIQNPRYQVTQFGKPVTLSCSQTLNHNVMYWYQQKSSQAPKLLFHYYDKDFNNEADTPDNFQSRRPNTSFCFLDIRSPGLGDTAMYLCATSSNPKNTQYFGPGTRLTVL.

This clonotype was observed many times. The genes are TRBV10-3 and TRBJ2-7; tentative D call: TRBD1 (5 bases). Germline assignment: CDR1 ENHRY and CDR2 SYGVKD. The CDR3 sequence is 16 residues long. The V end lost 2 bases, the J end lost 5 bases, and 19 bases lay between the germline ends. The CDR3 region has the DNA TGTGCCATCAGTGAGGCGAGGTCAGGGTCGATCCACGAGCAGTACTTC. It encodes CAISEARSGSIHEQYF.

This chain uses TRBV10-2 with TRBJ2-2, with D possibly called TRBD1 or TRBD2 (7 bases each). V was pared by 3 bases and J by 3 bases, with 11 bases between. This CDR3 is 15 amino acids long. Germline lookup yields CDR1 WSHSY and CDR2 SAAADI. In nucleotides, the CDR3 is TGCGCCAGCAGTGACAGGGGGGGTTACACCGGGGAGCTGTTTTTT. It translates to CASSDRGGYTGELFF.

In the case of this clonotype: A junction boundary mismatches the germline segment, possibly from a read error. This chain uses TRBV5-1 with TRBJ2-2; D gene ambiguous. Germline V gives CDR1 SGHRS, CDR2 YFSETQ. The CDR3 covers 11 residues. CDR3 sequence: CASGNTRELFF. The CDR3 region has the DNA TGCGCCAGCGGAAACACCAGGGAGCTGTTTTTT.

The CDR3 region has the DNA TGCAGTGCTAGGACAGAGGGCGCAGTAGCCGGGGAGCTGTTTTTT. It specifies CSARTEGAVAGELFF. The chain is built from TRBV20-1 and TRBJ2-2; the D gene could be TRBD1 or TRBD2 (5 bases each). Between the trimmed V and J ends, which lost 3 bases and 6 bases, there was a span of 17 bases. Germline assignment: CDR1 DFQATT and CDR2 SNEGSKA (reference sequence). This CDR3 is built from 15 residues.

Many counts were recorded for this clonotype. The V gene is TRBV20-1, the J gene TRBJ1-6; 9 bases align to TRBD1. Per germline, CDR1 DFQATT and CDR2 SNEGSKA (reference sequence). V was clipped by 6 bases and J by 10 bases; unmatched bases: 16. The CDR3 is made up of 16 amino acids. CDR3 sequence: CSANPRDRDRISPLHF. The CDR3 DNA follows: TGCAGTGCCAACCCTCGGGACAGGGATAGGATATCACCCCTCCACTTT.